This TCR beta chain was identified during a study of blood T cell repertoires in COVID-19. TCRdb keeps only in-frame clones here, not all; method: immunoSEQ multiplex PCR. The data show about 470,000 clones, with roughly 87% seen just once and 0.7% held by the top ten. The germline V gene has CDR1 SNHLY and CDR2 FYNNEI. There are 14 residues in the CDR3. The V and J ends lost 7 bases and 4 bases respectively, with 17 bases between them. This clonotype originated in a woman aged 18-29 years who had recovered from COVID-19. Sequenced sample: PBMCs or T cells enriched from blood (not recorded which). V and J are TRBV2 and TRBJ2-7; D might be TRBD2 (5 bases). The CDR3 DNA is TGTGCCAGCACCCTGGACTCCGTCTATTACGAGCAGTACTTC. This encodes CASTLDSVYYEQYF. Filled out from reference TRBV2 and TRBJ2-7, the complete variable domain reads EPEVTQTPSHQVTQMGQEVILRCVPISNHLYFYWYRQILGQKVEFLVSFYNNEISEKSEIFDDQFSVERPDGSNFTLKIRSTKLEDSAMYFCASTLDSVYYEQYFGPGTRLTVT.